The sequence of this TCR beta chain was determined in a study of neoadjuvant anti-PD-1 for oral cavity cancer. The CDR3 covers 15 residues. V was trimmed by 5 bases and J by 8 bases, leaving 19 bases between them. Germline CDR1 is SGHAT and CDR2 is FQNNGV. There are a few counts of this clone. Measured with immunoSEQ multiplex PCR; TCRdb has only the in-frame clones, and not every one. The sample has some 9,500 clones, less than 75% seen once. Specified time point: after neoadjuvant nivolumab, at surgical resection. The TCR comes from a person aged 35-79 years with oral cavity squamous cell carcinoma. This specimen was PBMCs, taken after nivolumab (anti-PD-1) treatment. This chain uses TRBV11-2 with TRBJ2-1; no clear D gene. DNA of the CDR3: TGTGCCAGCAGCCGTAGTAGCACGGGTCTCGATGAGCAGTTCTTC. Residues: CASSRSSTGLDEQFF.